These 32 T cell receptor beta chains originate from one sample sequenced in a study of T cells after yellow fever vaccination. Each CDR3 protein is one row after TCRdb ran MiXCR on the 5' RACE reads. The sample has under 200,000 distinct CDR3 sequences; approximately 11% are singletons. The material was CD8+ T cells sorted from PBMCs, obtained 15 days after the yellow fever booster vaccination. The receptors derive from a young man who received the YFV17D yellow fever vaccine.

This clonotype was detected a few times. The V call is TRBV5-1, the J call TRBJ2-3; D ambiguous. Germline assignment: CDR1 SGHRS and CDR2 YFSETQ. This CDR3 contains 12 residues. V lost 0 bases and J lost 6, with 5 bases in between. CDR3 in DNA: TGCGCCAGCAGCTTGGGCAGCGATACGCAGTATTTT. Amino acid sequence: CASSLGSDTQYF.

This clonotype was observed a few times. The gene calls are TRBV4-1 and TRBJ1-1, with TRBD1 matching 8 bases. Germline V gene lookup returns CDR1 MGHRA and CDR2 YSYEKL. The junction had 6 bases not matched to a gene; V was cut back by 1 base and J by 5 bases. The CDR3 is 15 residues long. The CDR3 reads CASSQVDRGWTEAFF. The DNA of the CDR3 is TGCGCCAGCAGCCAAGTCGACAGGGGTTGGACTGAAGCTTTCTTT.

In its sample, this clonotype was seen a few times. The chain joins TRBV27 to TRBJ2-3; no firm D call. This CDR3 region has 12 residues. Between the trimmed V and J ends, which lost 8 bases and 5 bases, there was a span of 11 bases. Germline-derived CDR1 and CDR2 are MNHEY and SMNVEV (reference sequence). The CDR3 loop reads CASAPGRDTQYF. CDR3 bases: TGTGCCAGCGCACCCGGCCGAGATACGCAGTATTTT.

This clonotype turned up a few times. This chain connects TRBV29-1 to TRBJ1-2; D is unresolved. This CDR3 comprises 12 residues. Germline loops: CDR1 SQVTM, CDR2 ANQGSEA. Between the trimmed V and J ends, which lost 5 bases and 8 bases, there was a span of 15 bases. The CDR3 here is CSVPLSEGGYTF. The CDR3 DNA sequence: TGCAGCGTTCCTCTTTCGGAAGGCGGCTACACCTTC.

This clonotype was found many times. This chain links TRBV20-1 with TRBJ2-5, with TRBD2 identical over 7 bases. With 0 bases clipped from V and 5 bases from J, the junction kept 6 bases outside the gene matches. CDR3 length equals 14 residues. Germline V gives CDR1 DFQATT, CDR2 SNEGSKA (reference sequence). The CDR3 DNA reads as TGCAGTGCTAGAGATGGGGGGGAGGGGGAGACCCAGTACTTC. This translates into CSARDGGEGETQYF.

This clonotype was recorded many times. The genes are TRBV4-1 and TRBJ1-6; D might be TRBD1 (5 bases). Germline assignment: CDR1 MGHRA and CDR2 YSYEKL. V lost 4 bases and J lost 9, with 10 bases in between. The CDR3 runs 13 residues. Here the CDR3 reads CASSPTGGSPLHF. DNA for the CDR3: TGCGCCAGCAGCCCCACGGGGGGTTCACCCCTCCACTTT.

This clonotype was recorded at least ten times. The chain couples TRBV27 to TRBJ1-5; TRBD1 matches 9 bases. V shed 4 bases and J 9 bases; nucleotides not matched to a gene: 7. The CDR3 totals 14 residues. CDR1 is MNHEY, CDR2 SMNVEV, per germline (reference sequence). The CDR3 region is CASSSTGGIGPQHF. The DNA of the CDR3 is TGTGCCAGCAGTTCTACAGGGGGCATCGGGCCCCAGCATTTT.

Only a few counts were recorded for this clonotype. The J gene is TRBJ2-5, the V gene TRBV7-2; TRBD2 matches 15 bases. There are 17 residues in the CDR3. The V segment lost 4 bases and the J segment 2 bases; nucleotides outside the gene matches: 5. Germline V gives CDR1 SGHTA, CDR2 FQGNSA. The CDR3 loop is CASSSPGLAGGQETQYF. The CDR3 DNA sequence: TGTGCCAGCAGCTCTCCGGGACTAGCGGGGGGTCAAGAGACCCAGTACTTC.

This clonotype appeared many times. J is TRBJ2-2 and V is TRBV15; either TRBD1 or TRBD2 may fit D (5 bases each). V was clipped by 9 bases and J by 1 base, with 9 bases between them. Germline-derived CDR1 and CDR2 are LNHNV and YYDKDF (reference sequence). The CDR3 contains 13 residues. Here the CDR3 reads CATGTVNTGELFF. The DNA for the CDR3 is TGTGCCACAGGGACGGTGAACACCGGGGAGCTGTTTTTT.

This chain uses TRBV29-1 with TRBJ1-1; no firm D call. V was cut by 1 base and J by 5 bases, with 8 bases left in between. Germline CDR1 is SQVTM and CDR2 is ANQGSEA. CDR3 size: 12 residues. The CDR3 DNA reads as TGCAGCGTTGAAGTGACTGAAACTGAAGCTTTCTTT. Residues: CSVEVTETEAFF.

The V and J genes are TRBV4-1 and TRBJ1-3; D perhaps matches TRBD1 (6 bases). Germline CDR1 and CDR2: MGHRA and YSYEKL. V dropped 3 bases and J dropped 0 bases, with 24 bases sitting between them. This CDR3 is built from 20 residues. CDR3 protein: CASSHPRRGEFQSSGNTIYF. CDR3 DNA: TGCGCCAGCAGCCACCCCCGAAGGGGGGAGTTCCAGAGCTCTGGAAACACCATATATTTT.

This chain links TRBV7-9 with TRBJ2-1, with 8 bases aligning to TRBD1. There are 15 residues in the CDR3. V was pared by 5 bases and J by 7 bases, with 10 bases of the junction left unmatched. In germline, CDR1 is SEHNR, CDR2 FQNEAQ (reference sequence). The CDR3 here is CASSAPDRVVNEQFF. In DNA, the CDR3 is TGTGCCAGCAGCGCCCCGGACAGGGTTGTGAATGAGCAGTTCTTC.

Many counts were recorded for this clonotype. The rearrangement links TRBV6-2 or TRBV6-3 to TRBJ2-1; the D is unclear. V was shortened by 0 bases and J by 4 bases, with 13 bases between the two germline ends. The CDR3 loop spans 16 amino acids. Germline V lookup: CDR1 MNHEY, CDR2 SVGEGT. The CDR3 coding sequence is TGTGCCAGCAGTTACTCGACCATCCGTCAATACAATGAGCAGTTCTTC. Residues: CASSYSTIRQYNEQFF.

This sequence joins TRBV6-5 and TRBJ2-5; 8 positions match TRBD2. The CDR3 is 15 amino acids. Germline-derived CDR1 and CDR2 are MNHEY and SVGAGI. The V segment lost 5 bases and the J segment 1 base; nucleotides outside the gene matches: 6. The CDR3 loop is CASSPIAGRQETQYF. The CDR3 nucleotides are TGTGCCAGCAGTCCTATAGCGGGGCGCCAAGAGACCCAGTACTTC.

The rearrangement uses TRBV6-1 and TRBJ2-7, with a tentative D call TRBD1 (5 bases). The CDR3 consists of 14 residues. Per the germline V gene, CDR1 is MNHNS and CDR2 is SASEGT. V dropped 1 base and J dropped 2 bases, with 9 bases sitting between them. The CDR3 is CASSEEGPTYEQYF. In nucleotides, the CDR3 is TGTGCCAGCAGTGAAGAGGGGCCGACCTACGAGCAGTACTTC.

This clonotype appeared a few times. This chain joins TRBV9 and TRBJ1-2; 7 bases line up with TRBD1. CDR3 length: 15 amino acids. Germline V lookup: CDR1 SGDLS, CDR2 YYNGEE. J was trimmed by 4 bases and V by 2 bases; bases with no gene match: 8. CDR3 loop: CASSVQTGPVYGYTF. In DNA form, the CDR3 reads TGTGCCAGCAGCGTTCAGACAGGGCCAGTCTATGGCTACACCTTC.

The chain couples TRBV12-3 or TRBV12-4 to TRBJ1-5; D is uncertain. This CDR3 is 13 amino acids long. V lost 2 bases, J lost 7 bases, and 9 bases lay in between. CDR3 sequence reads: CASSLTDGQPQHF. Written as DNA, the CDR3 is TGTGCCAGCAGTTTAACCGACGGCCAGCCCCAGCATTTT.

This clonotype turned up a few times. The gene calls are TRBV6-5 and TRBJ1-1; unclear D gene. CDR3 length equals 14 residues. The germline V gene has CDR1 MNHEY and CDR2 SVGAGI. V shed 2 bases and J shed 1 base, with 8 bases lying between them. The CDR3 sequence: CASSYQTANTEAFF. CDR3 coding DNA: TGTGCCAGCAGTTACCAAACAGCGAACACTGAAGCTTTCTTT.

This chain joins TRBV21-1 and TRBJ2-3; TRBD1, as called in the table, went unchecked against the DNA. TRBV21-1 is annotated as a pseudogene. The CDR3 is 14 amino acids. The DNA for the CDR3 is TGTGCCAGCAATGACAGGGGCCCACAACATACGCAGTATTTT. Translated: CASNDRGPQHTQYF.

This clonotype has a count of ten or more. The chain has TRBV6-4 and TRBJ2-3, with D possibly being TRBD1 or TRBD2 (6 bases each). Germline assignment: CDR1 MRHNA and CDR2 SNTAGT. The CDR3 is made up of 15 amino acids. The V end was cut by 2 bases, the J end by 2 bases, with 11 bases between. CDR3 sequence reads: CASSDNGGATDTQYF. For the CDR3, the DNA is TGTGCCAGCAGTGACAACGGGGGCGCCACAGATACGCAGTATTTT.

The sample holds a few counts of this clonotype. The chain has TRBV11-1 and TRBJ2-7; tentatively, D is TRBD2 (7 bases). This CDR3 comprises 13 residues. The germline CDR1 and CDR2 sequences are SGHAT and FQDESV (reference sequence). V gave up 7 bases and J gave up 2 bases, with 12 bases separating them. DNA of the CDR3: TGTGCCAGCATGGGGGGGCTGACCTACGAGCAGTACTTC. Protein sequence: CASMGGLTYEQYF.

V and J are TRBV6-2 or TRBV6-3 and TRBJ2-3, with TRBD2 matching 10 bases. The ends lost 6 bases at V and 0 bases at J; junction bases unmatched: 15. The CDR3 is 19 amino acids. Per germline, CDR1 MNHEY and CDR2 SVGEGT. CDR3 nucleotides: TGTGCCAGCAGCCACCTAGCGGGGGAGATGACTCCAAGCACAGATACGCAGTATTTT. This gives the protein CASSHLAGEMTPSTDTQYF.

The V gene is TRBV6-4, the J gene TRBJ2-3; the match to TRBD2 covers 12 bases. This CDR3 is 16 amino acids long. From germline, CDR1 is MRHNA and CDR2 SNTAGT. V lost 6 bases and J lost 3; bases outside the gene matches: 7. This CDR3 is CASSETSGGSTDTQYF. The CDR3 DNA is TGTGCCAGCAGCGAAACTAGCGGGGGGTCTACAGATACGCAGTATTTT.

This clonotype has just a few counts. This chain connects TRBV7-2 to TRBJ1-2, with D uncertain. Germline lookup yields CDR1 SGHTA and CDR2 FQGNSA. The CDR3 is 15 amino acids. Trimming removed 1 base at V and 2 bases at J, with 11 bases between. This CDR3 reads CASSLDAGPNYGYTF. The DNA of the CDR3 is TGTGCCAGCAGCTTAGACGCAGGACCCAACTATGGCTACACCTTC. The variable domain in full, with the rest retrieved from reference TRBV7-2 and TRBJ1-2, is GAGVSQSPSNKVTEKGKDVELRCDPISGHTALYWYRQSLGQGLEFLIYFQGNSAPDKSGLPSDRFSAERTGGSVSTLTIQRTQQEDSAVYLCASSLDAGPNYGYTFGSGTRLTVV.

The J gene is TRBJ2-7, the V gene TRBV14; TRBD1 might be the D (6 bases). CDR1 is SGHDN, CDR2 FVKESK, per germline. The CDR3 extends over 18 amino acids. V lost 1 base and J lost 3, with 22 bases in between. This CDR3 is CASSQGGLRDTTSYEQYV. CDR3 bases: TGTGCCAGCAGCCAAGGAGGTCTCCGGGACACAACGAGCTACGAGCAGTACGTC.

This clonotype has a handful of counts. V is TRBV4-1 and J is TRBJ1-1; 8 bases fit TRBD1. The V gene end was trimmed by 2 bases and the J gene end by 6 bases; junction bases not matched to a gene: 2. There are 13 residues in the CDR3. Looked up from germline, CDR1 is MGHRA and CDR2 is YSYEKL. The DNA for the CDR3 is TGCGCCAGCAGCCAACAGGGGGCCTCTGAAGCTTTCTTT. It is translated as CASSQQGASEAFF.

This clonotype was observed a handful of times. The chain recombines TRBV4-1 with TRBJ1-1; possibly TRBD1 for D (5 bases). The CDR3 is 13 residues long. Germline V CDR1 and CDR2: MGHRA, YSYEKL. V was trimmed by 6 bases and J by 4 bases, leaving 12 bases between them. CDR3 sequence: CASRAQGGTEAFF. CDR3 sequence (DNA): TGCGCCAGCAGGGCCCAGGGAGGCACTGAAGCTTTCTTT.

This clonotype was seen a handful of times. DNA of the CDR3: TGTGCCAGCAGTGACGGCCTAAGCTCCTACAATGAGCAGTTCTTC. It translates to CASSDGLSSYNEQFF. This sequence joins TRBV6-4 and TRBJ2-1, with unresolved D. V shed 2 bases and J shed 0 bases, with 8 bases lying between them. The CDR3 sequence is 15 residues long. The germline V gene has CDR1 MRHNA and CDR2 SNTAGT.

This chain uses TRBV4-1 with TRBJ2-7, with TRBD2 identical over 7 bases. This CDR3 contains 15 residues. After removal of 2 bases from V and 5 bases from J, the junction contained 9 bases not matched to a gene. CDR1 is MGHRA, CDR2 YSYEKL, per germline. Here the CDR3 DNA reads TGCGCCAGCAGCCAACAACTAGCGTTTGGGAACGAGCAGTACTTC. Protein: CASSQQLAFGNEQYF.

The J gene is TRBJ2-7, the V gene TRBV4-1; D is undetermined. V was clipped by 1 base and J by 1 base, with 11 bases between them. Germline CDR1 and CDR2: MGHRA and YSYEKL. The CDR3 consists of 15 residues. The CDR3 here is CASSQVSDGSYEQYF. CDR3 sequence (DNA): TGCGCCAGCAGCCAAGTGAGTGACGGATCCTACGAGCAGTACTTC.

The chain couples TRBV19 to TRBJ2-1; 7 bases match TRBD1. Germline assignment: CDR1 LNHDA and CDR2 SQIVND (reference sequence). The CDR3 runs 14 residues. V was clipped by 3 bases and J by 4 bases; unmatched bases: 3. This chain's CDR3 is CASSIGTDYNEQFF. DNA of the CDR3: TGTGCCAGTAGTATCGGGACAGATTACAATGAGCAGTTCTTC. Supplemented by reference TRBV19 and TRBJ2-1, the full variable domain reads DGGITQSPKYLFRKEGQNVTLSCEQNLNHDAMYWYRQDPGQGLRLIYYSQIVNDFQKGDIAEGYSVSREKKESFPLTVTSAQKNPTAFYLCASSIGTDYNEQFFGPGTRLTVL.

V gene TRBV11-3 combines with J gene TRBJ2-2, with D tentatively TRBD2 (7 bases). Germline lookup yields CDR1 SGHNT and CDR2 YENEEA. V lost 1 base to trimming and J lost 6 bases, with 12 bases between them. The CDR3 length is 15 residues. The CDR3 sequence is CASSLARGAAGELFF. The CDR3 DNA is TGTGCCAGCAGCTTAGCCCGGGGGGCGGCCGGGGAGCTGTTTTTT.